Below, 32 T cell receptor beta chains from the same sample are listed, as sequenced in a study of long-term antiretroviral therapy in people with HIV. Sequencing used immunoSEQ v3.0 at survey level. TCRdb's copy holds only in-frame clones and misses some; the assay was immunoSEQ multiplex PCR. The data hold 17,000 or so clones, with 76% observed a single time. This specimen was unsorted PBMCs, taken about 2.5 years before starting antiretroviral therapy. The receptors stem from a woman in her forties or fifties with HIV.

This clone showed up just once. The chain employs TRBV23-1 and TRBJ1-6, with TRBD1 as a possible D gene (5 bases). TRBV23-1 is labeled an ORF, and its function is uncertain. V was cut by 6 bases and J by 0 bases, with 27 bases left in between. The CDR3 runs 21 residues. The DNA of the CDR3 is TGCGCCAGCAGAGGACCTTCGGGACGGATTACGAACCACTCCTATAATTCACCCCTCCACTTT. Its translation is CASRGPSGRITNHSYNSPLHF.

The chain is built from TRBV6-1 and TRBJ1-1; the D is unclear. Germline assignment: CDR1 MNHNS and CDR2 SASEGT. The CDR3 sequence is 15 residues long. Trimming pared 3 bases from V and 3 bases from J, leaving 14 bases between. In DNA, the CDR3 is TGTGCCAGCAGTGAGCTCCCCCGATCCCACACTGAAGCTTTCTTT. It is translated as CASSELPRSHTEAFF.

The chain is built from TRBV4-1 and TRBJ2-6, with TRBD1 identical over 9 bases. Trimming cost V 3 bases and J 0 bases; bases outside gene matches: 9. Germline V gene data show CDR1 as MGHRA and CDR2 as YSYEKL. The CDR3 sequence is 19 residues long. The CDR3 sequence is CASSHPFRDRVSGANVLTF. In DNA form, the CDR3 reads TGCGCCAGCAGCCATCCTTTCCGGGACAGGGTCTCTGGGGCCAACGTCCTGACTTTC.

The V call is TRBV29-1, the J call TRBJ1-1; weak D call: TRBD1 (6 bases). CDR1 is SQVTM, CDR2 ANQGSEA, per germline. V lost 5 bases and J 0 bases, leaving 16 bases between the germline ends. The CDR3 totals 15 residues. CDR3 coding DNA: TGCAGCGTTAGGGGGGCGGGCAGATTGAACACTGAAGCTTTCTTT. The encoded protein is CSVRGAGRLNTEAFF.

This chain uses TRBV14 with TRBJ2-7; 8 bases match TRBD2. Germline V gives CDR1 SGHDN, CDR2 FVKESK. The CDR3 consists of 15 residues. Trimming took 1 base from V and 2 from J; bases not matched to a gene: 4. The CDR3 here is CASSQGIGGAYEQYV. CDR3 coding DNA: TGTGCCAGCAGCCAAGGGATCGGGGGGGCCTACGAGCAGTACGTC.

The rearrangement links TRBV7-8 to TRBJ2-3; 8 positions agree with TRBD2. CDR1 is SGHVS, CDR2 FQNEAQ, per germline. This CDR3 region has 15 residues. Trimming removed 5 bases from V and 2 bases from J; junction bases left unmatched: 6. The CDR3 DNA is TGTGCCAGCAGCGCGGCGGGGGGACTCACAGATACGCAGTATTTT. It is translated as CASSAAGGLTDTQYF.

This chain uses TRBV28 with TRBJ1-4; 7 bases are shared with TRBD1. Germline lookup yields CDR1 MDHEN and CDR2 SYDVKM. The V and J ends lost 3 bases and 2 bases, in that order; junction bases with no gene match: 6. This CDR3 has 16 amino acids. Here the CDR3 DNA reads TGTGCCAGCAGTTTTCAGGGGGTGACTACTAATGAAAAACTGTTTTTT. Amino acids: CASSFQGVTTNEKLFF.

The gene calls are TRBV11-2 and TRBJ2-4; unclear D gene. Germline assignment: CDR1 SGHAT and CDR2 FQNNGV. There are 13 residues in the CDR3. V was trimmed by 5 bases and J by 0 bases, leaving 5 bases between them. This CDR3 is CASSAPAKNIQYF. The CDR3 DNA reads as TGTGCCAGCAGCGCGCCAGCCAAAAACATTCAGTACTTC.

The chain links TRBV5-8 to TRBJ1-4; D remains unclear. Per germline, CDR1 SGHTS and CDR2 YDEGEE. V was trimmed by 2 bases and J by 8 bases, leaving 7 bases between them. This CDR3 contains 12 residues. The chain's CDR3 is CASSFRVEKLFF. Written as DNA, the CDR3 is TGTGCCAGCAGCTTCCGCGTAGAAAAACTGTTTTTT.

The chain couples TRBV7-2 to TRBJ2-3, with D hard to call. Germline V gene data show CDR1 as SGHTA and CDR2 as FQGNSA. Trimming stripped 1 base from V and 4 bases from J, with 9 bases between. The CDR3 is made up of 14 amino acids. The CDR3 here is CASSLETGSDTQYF. CDR3 coding DNA: TGTGCCAGCAGCTTAGAAACGGGTTCAGATACGCAGTATTTT.

This clone has a single count. The rearrangement uses TRBV6-6 and TRBJ2-5; 7 bases line up with TRBD1. Losses at the gene ends were 6 bases for V and 5 bases for J; bases not matched to a gene: 12. CDR1 MNHNY and CDR2 SVGAGI come from the germline V gene (reference sequence). The CDR3 is made up of 15 amino acids. CDR3 sequence: CASRRYRGSRETQYF. CDR3 nucleotide sequence: TGTGCCAGCAGACGATACAGGGGCAGCAGGGAGACCCAGTACTTC.

The chain recombines TRBV6-4 with TRBJ1-6; 9 bases are shared with TRBD1. This CDR3 is built from 15 residues. Unmatched junction bases numbered 8, after V lost 4 bases and J lost 10 bases. In germline, CDR1 is MRHNA, CDR2 SNTAGT. This CDR3 reads CASSAEGTGTSPLHF. CDR3 nucleotide sequence: TGTGCCAGCAGTGCCGAGGGGACAGGGACCTCACCCCTCCACTTT.

The chain links TRBV29-1 to TRBJ2-1; D may be TRBD1 or TRBD2 (5 bases each). Germline lookup yields CDR1 SQVTM and CDR2 ANQGSEA. Between the trimmed V and J ends, which lost 4 bases and 3 bases, there was a span of 13 bases. The CDR3 runs to 14 residues. CDR3 bases: TGCAGCGTTGTACTTTTGGGGGTCTACAATGAGCAGTTCTTC. This encodes CSVVLLGVYNEQFF.

This clone has a handful of counts. This chain connects TRBV21-1 to TRBJ1-1. TRBV21-1 is assigned pseudogene status. The CDR3 contains 15 residues. DNA of the CDR3: TGTGCCAGCAGCGCCTCGGGACTGGAGAACACTGAAGCTTTCTTT. Amino acid sequence: CASSASGLENTEAFF.

The gene calls are TRBV5-6 and TRBJ1-2; no reliable D call. Germline values: CDR1 SGHDT, CDR2 YYEEEE. Trimming pared 0 bases from V and 3 bases from J, leaving 9 bases between. CDR3 length equals 14 residues. The CDR3 loop reads CASSLGQKHYGYTF. Written as DNA, the CDR3 is TGTGCCAGCAGCTTGGGGCAGAAACACTATGGCTACACCTTC.

The chain combines TRBV6-5 with TRBJ2-1; 9 bases agree with TRBD2. The V gene end was trimmed by 0 bases and the J gene end by 9 bases; junction bases not matched to a gene: 6. The CDR3 consists of 15 residues. Germline loops: CDR1 MNHEY, CDR2 SVGAGI. As DNA, the CDR3 is TGTGCCAGCAGTTACTCCGGGCGGGGGGGCTTTGAGCAGTTCTTC. It encodes CASSYSGRGGFEQFF.

This clone has more than one count but fewer than ten. This chain links TRBV6-1 with TRBJ1-2; 11 nucleotides line up with TRBD1. CDR3 length equals 14 residues. In germline, CDR1 is MNHNS, CDR2 SASEGT. Trimming removed 8 bases from V and 2 bases from J; junction bases left unmatched: 4. The CDR3 sequence is CASLRDRGNYGYTF. The CDR3 bases are TGTGCCAGCCTCCGGGACAGGGGGAACTATGGCTACACCTTC.

V gene TRBV14 combines with J gene TRBJ1-1; possible D gene TRBD1, 6 bases. V was shortened by 5 bases and J by 5 bases, with 15 bases between the two germline ends. In germline, CDR1 is SGHDN, CDR2 FVKESK. CDR3 size: 14 residues. CDR3 loop: CASSLYREETEAFF. CDR3 sequence (DNA): TGTGCCAGCAGCTTATACAGGGAAGAGACTGAAGCTTTCTTT.

This clone came up a few times. The chain employs TRBV10-3 and TRBJ2-7, with D uncertain. The CDR3 contains 11 residues. Germline V gene lookup returns CDR1 ENHRY and CDR2 SYGVKD. V lost 3 bases to trimming and J lost 0 bases, with 0 bases between them. CDR3 loop: CAISDSYEQYF. The CDR3 nucleotides are TGTGCCATCAGTGACTCCTACGAGCAGTACTTC.

The gene calls are TRBV19 and TRBJ1-6; D is unclear. V was clipped by 2 bases and J by 0 bases, with 8 bases between them. Germline-derived CDR1 and CDR2 are LNHDA and SQIVND (reference sequence). The CDR3 spans 16 residues. The CDR3 loop is CASSIRPSSYNSPLHF. The CDR3 DNA reads as TGTGCCAGTAGTATACGGCCGAGCTCCTATAATTCACCCCTCCACTTT.

This clone is medium-sized (0.01 to 0.1%). This rearrangement joins TRBV23-1 to TRBJ2-7, with 9 positions matching TRBD1. TRBV23-1 falls under the ORF class, with uncertain function. After removal of 3 bases from V and 0 bases from J, the junction contained 9 bases not matched to a gene. The CDR3 contains 17 residues. The CDR3 loop reads CASSQFMRGQGSYEQYV. The DNA of the CDR3 is TGCGCCAGCAGTCAGTTTATGAGGGGACAGGGCTCCTACGAGCAGTACGTC.

The V and J genes are TRBV6-6 and TRBJ1-6; D is ambiguous. The CDR3 is made up of 12 amino acids. V lost 6 bases and J lost 7, with 7 bases in between. The germline V gene has CDR1 MNHNY and CDR2 SVGAGI (reference sequence). CDR3 in amino acids: CASRQPNSPLHF. For the CDR3, the DNA is TGTGCCAGCAGACAGCCGAATTCACCCCTCCACTTT.

V is TRBV25-1 and J is TRBJ2-4, with TRBD1 identical over 7 bases. V lost 0 bases, J lost 6 bases, and 5 bases stayed unmatched. Germline V gene lookup returns CDR1 MGHDK and CDR2 SYGVNS. This CDR3 contains 15 residues. CDR3 sequence: CASSEYGPGGNIQYF. The CDR3 bases are TGTGCCAGCAGTGAATATGGGCCAGGGGGAAACATTCAGTACTTC.

The chain links TRBV5-5 to TRBJ1-6, with no clear D. This CDR3 region has 14 residues. Germline CDR1 SGHKS, CDR2 YYEKEE (reference sequence). The V end lost 4 bases, the J end lost 7 bases, and 12 bases lay between the germline ends. As DNA, the CDR3 is TGTGCCAGCAGCGCCGCCTGGCCAAATTCACCCCTCCACTTT. This sequence encodes CASSAAWPNSPLHF.

This clone was recorded once. V gene TRBV10-1 combines with J gene TRBJ2-7; a weak D match, TRBD1 (5 bases). Deletions cut 2 bases from V and 6 bases from J, with 11 bases between. The CDR3 extends over 13 amino acids. The germline V gene has CDR1 WNHNN and CDR2 SYGVQD (reference sequence). CDR3 coding DNA: TGCGCCAGCAGTGAGGCCAGGGCATCCGAGCAGTACTTC. Translation: CASSEARASEQYF.

The chain links TRBV7-6 to TRBJ2-1; D may correspond to TRBD1 or TRBD2 (5 bases each). Trimming stripped 4 bases from V and 4 bases from J, with 14 bases between. The CDR3 totals 15 residues. Germline assignment: CDR1 SGHVS and CDR2 FNYEAQ. The CDR3: CASSSEGFSYNEQFF. For the CDR3, the DNA is TGTGCCAGCAGCTCCGAGGGGTTCTCATACAATGAGCAGTTCTTC.

This chain joins TRBV9 and TRBJ1-6, with D unclear. The CDR3 consists of 14 residues. V was pared by 4 bases and J by 7 bases, with 12 bases between. Germline values: CDR1 SGDLS, CDR2 YYNGEE. The CDR3 DNA sequence: TGTGCCAGCAGCCCCACGACGGGGAATTCACCCCTCCACTTT. This sequence encodes CASSPTTGNSPLHF.

The V gene is TRBV4-2, the J gene TRBJ2-1; possible D gene TRBD2, 7 bases. Trimming removed 1 base at V and 9 bases at J, with 19 bases between. Looked up from germline, CDR1 is LGHNA and CDR2 is YNFKEQ. There are 16 residues in the CDR3. In nucleotides, the CDR3 is TGTGCCAGCAGCCAAGTGGGGGGGCCTCTTGGGGGTGAGCAGTTCTTC. Translating gives CASSQVGGPLGGEQFF.

The chain is built from TRBV9 and TRBJ2-3, with D tentatively TRBD2 (6 bases). CDR1 and CDR2 (germline): SGDLS, YYNGEE. This CDR3 comprises 16 residues. Trimming cost V 7 bases and J 0 bases, with 18 bases left between them. In DNA, the CDR3 is TGTGCCAGCTCTCGCGGGACCCTACGCAGCACAGATACGCAGTATTTT. It specifies CASSRGTLRSTDTQYF.

The chain joins TRBV28 to TRBJ1-5; D possibly corresponds to TRBD1 (6 bases). The ends were cut back, 10 bases at V and 4 bases at J, with 14 bases in the middle. The germline V gene encodes CDR1 MDHEN and CDR2 SYDVKM. The CDR3 has 13 amino acids. The CDR3, as DNA: TGTGCCACCCTTAACAGGGAGAATCAGCCCCAGCATTTT. Residues: CATLNRENQPQHF.

The J gene is TRBJ2-3, the V gene TRBV14, with 9 bases identical to TRBD1. Germline V gene data show CDR1 as SGHDN and CDR2 as FVKESK. The trim removed 3 bases at V and 4 bases at J, leaving 5 bases unmatched. The CDR3 length is 15 residues. In nucleotides, the CDR3 is TGTGCCAGCAGCCAGCTAGGACAGGGGTCAGATACGCAGTATTTT. This translates into CASSQLGQGSDTQYF.

The chain recombines TRBV7-2 with TRBJ1-5; D is unclear. Germline V gene sequence: CDR1 SGHTA, CDR2 FQGNSA. V was pared by 3 bases and J by 2 bases, with 5 bases between. The CDR3 totals 13 residues. The CDR3 spells CASSLTGNQPQHF. The CDR3 DNA is TGTGCCAGCAGCTTGACCGGCAATCAGCCCCAGCATTTT.